This TCR beta chain was sequenced in a study of blood T cell repertoires in COVID-19. Study details: The analysed material was cDNA or gDNA that came from T cells, B-cell-depleted T cells, or PBMCs.

This CDR3 is built from 15 residues. The germline V and J ends were trimmed by 1 base and 2 bases, with 12 bases remaining between them. Germline lookup yields CDR1 LGHNA and CDR2 YSLEER. Clones were sequenced by immunoSEQ multiplex PCR, and TCRdb holds only the in-frame ones, with some missing. This table has around 140,000 clones, 81% appearing once. The TCR comes from a human donor in a cohort sampled during active COVID-19. Sequencing was done on a sample of peripheral blood. The rearrangement joins TRBV4-3 to TRBJ2-7, with a weak D call TRBD1 (5 bases). CDR3 amino acids: CASSQVLARAYEQYF. Here the CDR3 DNA reads TGCGCCAGCAGCCAAGTTCTGGCCAGGGCCTACGAGCAGTACTTC.